A selection of T cell receptor beta chains follows, all from one sample in a study of CD8 T cells in Susac syndrome. From the immunoSEQ multiplex PCR reads, TCRdb called clonotypes with MiXCR, one entry per CDR3 protein. The repertoire holds 150,000 to 200,000 distinct CDR3 sequences, with less than 95% as singletons. The sample taken for sequencing was CD4+ T cells from PBMCs. Every receptor here comes from a human donor in good health. CDR3s include the opening cysteine and the closing phenylalanine or tryptophan.

v_call	j_call	cdr3_aa
TRBV20-1	TRBJ2-4	CSALAEAKNIQYF
TRBV20-1	TRBJ2-1	CSASASDLYNEQFF
TRBV29-1	TRBJ2-1	CSATGTSNEQFF
TRBV29-1	TRBJ2-7	CSASGLAGFYEQYF
TRBV6-5	TRBJ1-2	CASSRGQGIGGYTF
TRBV6-2/TRBV6-3	TRBJ2-7	CASSPQARGWQYF
TRBV12-3/TRBV12-4	TRBJ1-2	CASSTRQYGYTF
TRBV20-1	TRBJ1-1	CSARDWTGNTEAFF
TRBV24-1	TRBJ2-3	CATSDLSGRRGENTQYF
TRBV6-2/TRBV6-3	TRBJ1-2	CASKNRVYGYTF
TRBV30	TRBJ1-1	CAWSPGFRTEAFF
TRBV7-9	TRBJ1-1	CASNDAYTEAFF
TRBV20-1	TRBJ2-1	CSARVRVLDNEQFF
TRBV29-1	TRBJ2-7	CSVAVGGSSYEQYF
TRBV29-1	TRBJ2-7	CSVELWAGSYEQYF
TRBV7-9	TRBJ1-2	CASSQGQGNYGYTF
TRBV3-1	TRBJ2-1	CASSPAPSGSHNEQFF
TRBV7-8	TRBJ2-7	CASGSRTGIYEQYF
TRBV30	TRBJ2-7	CAWSVQLGSSYEQYF
TRBV20-1	TRBJ1-2	CSASSQGYGYTF
TRBV30	TRBJ2-2	CAWSPYTGELFF
TRBV29-1	TRBJ1-4	CSARDYEKLFF
TRBV20-1	TRBJ2-5	CSATFKTDWETQYF